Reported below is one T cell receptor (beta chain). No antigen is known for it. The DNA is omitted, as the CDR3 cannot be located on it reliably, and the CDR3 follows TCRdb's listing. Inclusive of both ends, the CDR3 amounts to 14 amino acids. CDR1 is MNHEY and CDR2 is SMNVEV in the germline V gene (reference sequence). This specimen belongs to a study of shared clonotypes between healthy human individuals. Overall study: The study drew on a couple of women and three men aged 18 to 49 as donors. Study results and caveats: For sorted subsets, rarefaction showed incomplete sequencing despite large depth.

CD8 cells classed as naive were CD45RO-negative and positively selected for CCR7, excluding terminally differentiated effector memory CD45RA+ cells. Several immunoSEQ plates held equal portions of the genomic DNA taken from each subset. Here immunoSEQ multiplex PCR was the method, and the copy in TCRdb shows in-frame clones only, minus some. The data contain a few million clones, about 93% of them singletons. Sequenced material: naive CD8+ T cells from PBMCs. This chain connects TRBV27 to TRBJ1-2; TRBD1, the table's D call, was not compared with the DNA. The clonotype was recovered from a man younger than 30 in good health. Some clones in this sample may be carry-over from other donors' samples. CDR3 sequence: CASSSSGHLYGYTF.